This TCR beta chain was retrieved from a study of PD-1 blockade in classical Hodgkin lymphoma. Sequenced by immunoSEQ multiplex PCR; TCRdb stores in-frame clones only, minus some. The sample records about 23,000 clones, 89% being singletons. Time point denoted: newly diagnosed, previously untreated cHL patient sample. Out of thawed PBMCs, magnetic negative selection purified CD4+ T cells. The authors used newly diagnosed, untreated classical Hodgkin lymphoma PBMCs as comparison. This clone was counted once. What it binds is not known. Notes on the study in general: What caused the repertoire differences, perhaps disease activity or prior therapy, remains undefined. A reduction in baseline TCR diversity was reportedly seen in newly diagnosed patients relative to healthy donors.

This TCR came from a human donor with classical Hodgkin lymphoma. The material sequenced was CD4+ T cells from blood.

The CDR3 DNA reads as TGTGCCAGTGCCCGGGACAGGCAAGTCTGGCAGTACTTC. Protein: CASARDRQVWQYF. The chain joins TRBV28 to TRBJ2-7, with 8 positions matching TRBD1. The CDR3 spans 13 residues. Germline V CDR1 and CDR2: MDHEN, SYDVKM. With 9 bases clipped from V and 9 bases from J, the junction kept 13 bases outside the gene matches.